Below, 31 T cell receptor beta chains from the same sample are listed, as sequenced in a study of shared clonotypes between healthy human individuals. The table came from immunoSEQ multiplex PCR; TCRdb's copy has only in-frame clones and leaves some out. The sample holds about 2,200,000 clones, around 93% seen once. The naive CD8 fraction comprised CD45RO-negative cells positively selected for CCR7 and excluded terminally differentiated effector memory CD45RA+ cells. The sequencing input was naive CD8+ T cells from PBMCs. Every receptor here comes from a man between 18 and 29 years old in good health. Some clones in this sample may be carry-over from other donors' samples.

The chain combines TRBV7-9 with TRBJ2-3, with 7 nucleotides matching TRBD2. V trimming: 4 bases; J trimming: 4 bases; junction bases outside the gene matches: 5. CDR1 and CDR2 (germline): SEHNR, FQNEAQ (reference sequence). The CDR3 loop spans 14 amino acids. The CDR3 sequence is CASSSSGRADTQYF. CDR3 coding DNA: TGTGCCAGCAGCTCATCAGGGAGGGCAGATACGCAGTATTTT.

The V gene is TRBV19, the J gene TRBJ2-2; 8 bases align to TRBD1. The V and J ends lost 7 bases and 3 bases, in that order; junction bases with no gene match: 10. This CDR3 is 16 amino acids long. Germline values: CDR1 LNHDA, CDR2 SQIVND (reference sequence). The CDR3 here is CASNPTGEADTGELFF. CDR3 nucleotide sequence: TGTGCCAGTAACCCGACAGGGGAAGCCGACACCGGGGAGCTGTTTTTT.

The CDR3 spells CASSLVQGHEQYF. The CDR3 DNA is TGTGCCAGCAGTTTAGTCCAGGGCCACGAGCAGTACTTC. This chain links TRBV28 with TRBJ2-7, with a tentative D call TRBD1 (5 bases). Trimming took off 2 bases at V and 5 bases at J, with 10 bases between the two ends. The germline V gene encodes CDR1 MDHEN and CDR2 SYDVKM. The CDR3 runs to 13 residues.

The rearrangement links TRBV9 to TRBJ2-1; D ambiguous. Between the trimmed V and J ends, which lost 1 base and 7 bases, there was a span of 9 bases. The CDR3 consists of 13 residues. Germline V gene lookup returns CDR1 SGDLS and CDR2 YYNGEE. CDR3 DNA: TGTGCCAGCAGCGTATATCCGGAAAATGAGCAGTTCTTC. This encodes CASSVYPENEQFF.

The rearrangement links TRBV9 to TRBJ2-1; the match to TRBD2 covers 14 bases. Germline V CDR1 and CDR2: SGDLS, YYNGEE. CDR3 length: 15 residues. Trimming cost V 3 bases and J 7 bases; bases outside gene matches: 3. CDR3 region: CASSATSGRANEQFF. The CDR3, as DNA: TGTGCCAGCAGCGCGACTAGCGGGAGGGCGAATGAGCAGTTCTTC.

The chain is built from TRBV19 and TRBJ2-3; TRBD2 aligns across 12 bases. V lost 5 bases, J lost 4 bases, and 7 bases stayed unmatched. CDR3 length: 16 residues. From germline, CDR1 is LNHDA and CDR2 SQIVND (reference sequence). CDR3 protein: CASSSRLAGESDTQYF. The CDR3 DNA sequence: TGTGCCAGTAGTTCCCGACTAGCGGGAGAATCAGATACGCAGTATTTT.

This chain joins TRBV11-3 and TRBJ2-1; either TRBD1 or TRBD2 may supply D (5 bases each). Trimming cost V 5 bases and J 2 bases, with 13 bases left between them. The CDR3 is 15 residues long. CDR1 is SGHNT and CDR2 is YENEEA in the germline V gene. In DNA form, the CDR3 reads TGTGCCAGCAGCCCCGGGGCAGGGACCTACAATGAGCAGTTCTTC. It yields the protein CASSPGAGTYNEQFF. Full variable domain (outside the CDR3, taken from reference TRBV11-3 and TRBJ2-1): EAGVVQSPRYKIIEKKQPVAFWCNPISGHNTLYWYLQNLGQGPELLIRYENEEAVDDSQLPKDRFSAERLKGVDSTLKIQPAELGDSAVYLCASSPGAGTYNEQFFGPGTRLTVL.

This clone appeared a few times. The rearrangement uses TRBV6-1 and TRBJ1-2, with TRBD1 as a possible D gene (6 bases). V shed 2 bases and J shed 7 bases, with 14 bases lying between them. The CDR3 contains 14 residues. Germline CDR1 reads MNHNS; CDR2 reads SASEGT. The CDR3 sequence is CASSESWGAGGYTF. The CDR3 coding sequence is TGTGCCAGCAGTGAATCCTGGGGGGCGGGTGGCTACACCTTC.

The table lists this clone with a count of one. This chain connects TRBV5-6 to TRBJ2-3; unclear D gene. The germline V gene encodes CDR1 SGHDT and CDR2 YYEEEE. Trimming shortened V by 1 base and J by 0 bases, and 6 bases separated the two germline ends. The CDR3 contains 14 residues. CDR3 protein: CASSLPRSTDTQYF. In nucleotides, the CDR3 is TGTGCCAGCAGCTTGCCACGGAGCACAGATACGCAGTATTTT.

The V call is TRBV14, the J call TRBJ1-5; D call uncertain. Germline CDR1 and CDR2: SGHDN and FVKESK. V lost 3 bases, J lost 6 bases, and 18 bases lay in between. The CDR3 extends over 16 amino acids. CDR3 nucleotides: TGTGCCAGCAGCCACGGAACACGGCCGGTCCTTCAGCCCCAGCATTTT. Translated: CASSHGTRPVLQPQHF.

The chain carries TRBV11-2 and TRBJ2-1; possible D gene TRBD2, 5 bases. CDR1 and CDR2 from the germline V gene are SGHAT and FQNNGV. The CDR3 runs 16 residues. V was clipped by 5 bases and J by 6 bases, with 20 bases between them. CDR3 region: CASSHRREPHGNEQFF. The CDR3 bases are TGTGCCAGCAGCCACCGACGGGAACCCCACGGCAATGAGCAGTTCTTC.

The J gene is TRBJ2-2, the V gene TRBV11-3; no firm D call. There are 14 residues in the CDR3. With 5 bases removed from V and 3 bases from J, the gap between germline ends came to 10 bases. Per germline, CDR1 SGHNT and CDR2 YENEEA. The CDR3 spells CASSPDPDTGELFF. CDR3 coding DNA: TGTGCCAGCAGCCCGGACCCTGACACCGGGGAGCTGTTTTTT.

This clone turned up a few times. The V call is TRBV7-9, the J call TRBJ1-3, with D unresolved. CDR1 is SEHNR and CDR2 is FQNEAQ in the germline V gene (reference sequence). CDR3 size: 14 residues. Trimming removed 5 bases at V and 2 bases at J, with 10 bases between. The CDR3 sequence is CASSTSWAGNTIYF. The CDR3 DNA reads as TGTGCCAGCAGCACCTCATGGGCTGGAAACACCATATATTTT.

This chain connects TRBV5-8 to TRBJ1-3; no reliable D call. The CDR3 is made up of 12 amino acids. Germline loops: CDR1 SGHTS, CDR2 YDEGEE. The V and J ends lost 2 bases and 11 bases respectively, with 11 bases between them. The CDR3 DNA reads TGTGCCAGCAGCTTATCCAGAACCGCCATATATTTT. Translating gives CASSLSRTAIYF.

The rearrangement joins TRBV9 to TRBJ2-1; no clear D. There are 16 residues in the CDR3. Germline values: CDR1 SGDLS, CDR2 YYNGEE. Between the trimmed V and J ends, which lost 2 bases and 3 bases, there was a span of 15 bases. The CDR3 protein is CASSVRFEQSYNEQFF. CDR3 sequence (DNA): TGTGCCAGCAGCGTTAGGTTCGAGCAGAGCTACAATGAGCAGTTCTTC.

The chain is built from TRBV18 and TRBJ2-7, with 8 positions matching TRBD2. The J segment lost 2 bases and the V segment lost 2 bases, leaving 8 bases of the junction unmatched. CDR3 length equals 16 residues. Germline CDR1 and CDR2: KGHSH and LQKENI. The CDR3: CASSPWVRGGTYEQYF. The CDR3 DNA reads as TGTGCCAGCTCACCATGGGTCCGGGGGGGGACCTACGAGCAGTACTTC.

The chain employs TRBV5-5 and TRBJ2-5, with 9 bases lining up with TRBD2. This CDR3 comprises 15 residues. Germline CDR1 SGHKS, CDR2 YYEKEE (reference sequence). With V trimmed by 3 bases and J by 4 bases, 7 bases remained unmatched. The CDR3, as DNA: TGTGCCAGCAGCTCTTGGCGGGAGGGCCCAGAGACCCAGTACTTC. Amino acid sequence: CASSSWREGPETQYF.

DNA for the CDR3: TGTGCCAGCAGCCCAGGAATGACCCAACTAACCCCCGAAGCTTTCTTT. Its protein product is CASSPGMTQLTPEAFF. V usage is TRBV7-2 and J usage is TRBJ1-1; D unresolved. V was trimmed by 5 bases and J by 8 bases, leaving 24 bases between them. Germline assignment: CDR1 SGHTA and CDR2 FQGNSA. This CDR3 is built from 16 residues.

The chain links TRBV4-2 to TRBJ1-2; the D gene is possibly TRBD1 (5 bases). The CDR3 spans 13 residues. Germline V gene data show CDR1 as LGHNA and CDR2 as YNFKEQ. The ends were cut back, 3 bases at V and 5 bases at J, with 10 bases in the middle. CDR3 residues: CASSQGEPYGYTF. In nucleotides, the CDR3 is TGTGCCAGCAGCCAGGGGGAGCCGTATGGCTACACCTTC.

The chain uses TRBV6-5 and TRBJ1-2, with D perhaps matching TRBD1 (5 bases). The CDR3 totals 14 residues. Germline V gene data show CDR1 as MNHEY and CDR2 as SVGAGI. Between the trimmed V and J ends, which lost 4 bases and 1 base, there was a span of 10 bases. The CDR3 DNA is TGTGCCAGCAGTTTACAGGCGGATAACTATGGCTACACCTTC. Residues: CASSLQADNYGYTF.

CDR3 DNA sequence: TGCGCCAGCAGCCCTTTACTCTGGGGATCCTACAATGAGCAGTTCTTC. Translated: CASSPLLWGSYNEQFF. The chain recombines TRBV4-3 with TRBJ2-1; D is unclear. Between the trimmed V and J ends, which lost 4 bases and 1 base, there was a span of 14 bases. CDR3 length equals 16 residues. Germline assignment: CDR1 LGHNA and CDR2 YSLEER.

The chain recombines TRBV29-1 with TRBJ2-1, with a possible D match to TRBD2 (6 bases). CDR1 SQVTM and CDR2 ANQGSEA come from the germline V gene. V was clipped by 4 bases and J by 5 bases, with 9 bases between them. CDR3 length: 12 amino acids. CDR3 region: CSVGPGDNEQFF. CDR3 bases: TGCAGCGTTGGCCCGGGGGACAATGAGCAGTTCTTC.

This CDR3 is CASSDGTVLYSNQPQHF. The CDR3 DNA sequence: TGTGCCAGCAGTGATGGGACAGTGCTGTATAGCAATCAGCCCCAGCATTTT. V and J are TRBV6-1 and TRBJ1-5, with TRBD1 matching 7 bases. Trimming took 3 bases from V and 0 from J; bases not matched to a gene: 8. The CDR3 contains 17 residues. Germline CDR1 MNHNS, CDR2 SASEGT.

J is TRBJ2-2 and V is TRBV7-7; D remains unclear. Trimming pared 1 base from V and 7 bases from J, leaving 7 bases between. The CDR3 has 13 residues. CDR1 and CDR2 (germline): SSHAT, FNYEAQ (reference sequence). The CDR3 DNA reads TGTGCCAGCAGCTTAGGTGGTTACGGGGAGCTGTTTTTT. This sequence encodes CASSLGGYGELFF.

The gene calls are TRBV7-3 and TRBJ1-1; no reliable D call. The CDR3 covers 15 residues. Germline assignment: CDR1 SGHTA and CDR2 FQGTGA. V lost 2 bases and J lost 2, with 12 bases in between. The CDR3 region is CASSLRAGSNTEAFF. The DNA for the CDR3 is TGTGCCAGCAGCTTACGGGCAGGTTCTAACACTGAAGCTTTCTTT.

This clone was counted many times. The V gene is TRBV4-1, the J gene TRBJ2-7; 9 bases are shared with TRBD1. This CDR3 contains 18 residues. Germline trimming cut 0 bases from V and 2 bases from J; bases unmatched to any gene: 11. Germline V gene data show CDR1 as MGHRA and CDR2 as YSYEKL. CDR3 sequence: CASSQEPPRQGGAYEQYF. In nucleotides, the CDR3 is TGCGCCAGCAGCCAAGAGCCCCCTAGACAGGGGGGAGCCTACGAGCAGTACTTC.

The rearrangement uses TRBV7-7 and TRBJ1-1; D gene uncertain. V lost 2 bases, J lost 3 bases, and 7 bases lay in between. The CDR3 is made up of 13 amino acids. Germline V gene lookup returns CDR1 SSHAT and CDR2 FNYEAQ (reference sequence). CDR3 residues: CASSLRPDTEAFF. The CDR3 DNA is TGTGCCAGCAGCTTAAGGCCTGACACTGAAGCTTTCTTT.

Remarks on this clone: The same CDR3 is also encoded by other DNA sequences in this sample. V usage is TRBV14 and J usage is TRBJ2-7; no clear D. Trimming pared 1 base from V and 4 bases from J, leaving 5 bases between. This CDR3 has 12 amino acids. Germline V gene lookup returns CDR1 SGHDN and CDR2 FVKESK. The CDR3, as DNA: TGTGCCAGCAGCCAAGTCGGTTACGAGCAGTACTTC. Encoded protein: CASSQVGYEQYF.

This rearrangement joins TRBV4-3 to TRBJ2-2; 11 bases line up with TRBD2. The V gene end was trimmed by 3 bases and the J gene end by 0 bases; junction bases not matched to a gene: 6. CDR3 size: 18 residues. From germline, CDR1 is LGHNA and CDR2 YSLEER. The CDR3 reads CASSHPTSGKTNTGELFF. Here the CDR3 DNA reads TGCGCCAGCAGCCACCCGACTAGCGGGAAAACGAACACCGGGGAGCTGTTTTTT.

The chain employs TRBV27 and TRBJ2-1, with D perhaps TRBD2 (5 bases). The CDR3 is 14 residues long. Trimming left V 6 bases short and J 9 bases short, with 18 bases between. CDR1 and CDR2 from the germline V gene are MNHEY and SMNVEV (reference sequence). The CDR3 loop reads CASSPSGRLFEQFF. As DNA, the CDR3 is TGTGCCAGCAGCCCATCTGGGAGATTATTTGAGCAGTTCTTC.

The V call is TRBV4-3, the J call TRBJ2-5, with unresolved D. The CDR3 is 14 residues long. Trimming took off 0 bases at V and 8 bases at J, with 13 bases between the two ends. CDR1 and CDR2 from the germline V gene are LGHNA and YSLEER. The CDR3 nucleotides are TGCGCCAGCAGCCAAGAGGGTCCATCAGGCACCCAGTACTTC. This sequence encodes CASSQEGPSGTQYF.